The sequence of this T cell receptor beta chain was determined in a study of T cell responses to AZD1222 COVID-19 vaccine. The assay was immunoSEQ multiplex PCR, and TCRdb's table has in-frame clones only and misses some. The sample comprises 110,000 to 150,000 clones, around 90% of which are singletons, and 4.5% to 6.5% rests with the top ten. The CDR3 contains 14 residues. Germline V gene data show CDR1 as MNHEY and CDR2 as SVGEGT. V shed 4 bases and J shed 3 bases, with 11 bases lying between them. The gene calls are TRBV6-2 or TRBV6-3 and TRBJ2-3, with a possible D match to TRBD2 (5 bases). Here the sequenced sample was peripheral blood, taken on day 0 of AZD1222 vaccination. This TCR was recovered from an adult in good health. CDR3 loop: CASSFQRSTDTQYF. The DNA for the CDR3 is TGTGCCAGCAGTTTTCAGCGGTCTACAGATACGCAGTATTTT.